What follows are 7 T cell receptor beta chains derived from one specimen sequenced in a study of shared T cell receptors in the human thymus. Method: immunoSEQ multiplex PCR; TCRdb's copy keeps in-frame clones and lacks some. The sample includes about 660,000 clones, 85% to 90% of them seen just once. The same data also contributed to another study, on human thymus T cells.

The specimen was thymocytes. The receptor set was obtained from a boy under two years old with a congenital heart defect.

The rearrangement joins TRBV5-1 to TRBJ2-5, with 14 bases lining up with TRBD2. CDR1 is SGHRS and CDR2 is YFSETQ in the germline V gene. J was trimmed by 2 bases and V by 2 bases; bases with no gene match: 5. The CDR3 length is 17 residues. The CDR3 protein is CASSLEGTSGGQETQYF. The CDR3 DNA sequence: TGCGCCAGCAGCTTAGAAGGGACTAGCGGGGGTCAAGAGACCCAGTACTTC.

The chain joins TRBV7-6 to TRBJ1-1; D is uncertain. The CDR3 length is 13 residues. The germline gives CDR1 SGHVS, CDR2 FNYEAQ. The V and J ends lost 1 base and 11 bases respectively, with 14 bases between them. CDR3 residues: CASSLGGKGGAFF. CDR3 sequence (DNA): TGTGCCAGCAGCTTAGGCGGGAAAGGTGGGGCTTTCTTT. Together with reference TRBV7-6 and TRBJ1-1, the CDR3 gives the full variable domain: GAGVSQSPRYKVTKRGQDVALRCDPISGHVSLYWYRQALGQGPEFLTYFNYEAQQDKSGLPNDRFSAERPEGSISTLTIQRTEQRDSAMYRCASSLGGKGGAFFGQGTRLTVV.

This clone has just a few counts. The chain recombines TRBV7-6 with TRBJ2-7; 8 nucleotides agree with TRBD1. Germline CDR1 SGHVS, CDR2 FNYEAQ. The junction had 4 bases not matched to a gene; V was cut back by 2 bases and J by 7 bases. The CDR3 extends over 13 amino acids. The CDR3 protein is CASSLQGAGEQYF. CDR3 DNA: TGTGCCAGCAGCTTACAGGGGGCGGGAGAGCAGTACTTC.

This sequence joins TRBV30 and TRBJ2-2, with TRBD2 matching over 8 bases. Germline-derived CDR1 and CDR2 are GTSNPN and SVGIG (reference sequence). This CDR3 has 16 amino acids. Trimming removed 5 bases from V and 2 bases from J; junction bases left unmatched: 10. CDR3 in DNA: TGTGCCTGGGGAACGACTAGCGAGGGAAACACCGGGGAGCTGTTTTTT. It encodes CAWGTTSEGNTGELFF. Filled out from reference TRBV30 and TRBJ2-2, the complete variable domain reads SQTIHQWPATLVQPVGSPLSLECTVEGTSNPNLYWYRQAAGRGLQLLFYSVGIGQISSEVPQNLSASRPQDRQFILSSKKLLLSDSGFYLCAWGTTSEGNTGELFFGEGSRLTVL.

J is TRBJ2-1 and V is TRBV4-3; 8 positions match TRBD2. The CDR3 length is 17 residues. Germline V CDR1 and CDR2: LGHNA, YSLEER. J gave up 7 bases and V 6 bases, and 17 bases lay outside the gene matches. The CDR3 sequence is CASSPTRAAGGENEQFF. Written as DNA, the CDR3 is TGCGCCAGCAGTCCAACGAGAGCCGCGGGAGGCGAAAATGAGCAGTTCTTC.

The CDR3 sequence: CASSLSPGLHQPQHF. As DNA, the CDR3 is TGTGCCAGCAGCCTATCCCCAGGGCTCCATCAGCCCCAGCATTTT. The chain combines TRBV7-9 with TRBJ1-5; D possibly corresponds to TRBD1 (5 bases). The CDR3 loop spans 15 amino acids. Germline V lookup: CDR1 SEHNR, CDR2 FQNEAQ (reference sequence). Trimming left V 5 bases short and J 5 bases short, with 16 bases between.

The chain carries TRBV7-9 and TRBJ1-1, with D unclear. The CDR3 is 18 residues long. The germline V and J ends were trimmed by 5 bases and 4 bases, with 26 bases remaining between them. Germline CDR1 is SEHNR and CDR2 is FQNEAQ (reference sequence). CDR3 amino acids: CASSDHGGSGRFFTEAFF. CDR3 in DNA: TGTGCCAGCAGCGATCACGGCGGGTCAGGAAGGTTCTTCACTGAAGCTTTCTTT.